This T cell receptor beta chain is from a study of regulatory T cells in long-lasting Graves disease (dated by TCRdb to about 2021). Regarding the complete study: Newly diagnosed Graves' disease patients had taken antithyroid drugs for less than 3 months. The study was conducted in China and was registered as a clinical trial. A total of about 35 samples underwent TCR sequencing, from roughly 13 patients with persistent Graves' disease and some 20 patients with newly diagnosed Graves' disease. Patients with persistent Graves' disease were compared with patients with newly diagnosed Graves' disease using TCR sequencing and RNA sequencing of peripheral blood.

Library preparation was by multiplex PCR. Instrument used: Illumina HiSeq 4000. CDR3 regions were amplified by Arm-PCR with iRepertoire HTBI primers to construct TCR beta libraries. Before sequencing, the PCR products went through gel purification. In the original analysis: Gene usage analysis of CDR3 amino acid clonotypes relied on the approximately 60 TRBV and 14 TRBJ segments identified across samples. COPE and FqMerger were used to merge filtered high-quality paired reads into contigs. BLAST was used to align contigs to IMGT TRBV, TRBD and TRBJ reference genes, with CDR3 defined following IMGT. Clonotypes above 0.1% frequency were classified as highly expanded clones. Shannon entropy was used to measure repertoire diversity, and the Gini coefficient was used to measure V-J evenness. Public clonotypes were defined as clonotypes shared by more than one individual. In-frame beta chains were kept once TCRdb had trimmed the public reads at Q25 with fastp and called clones with MiXCR. Each entry is one CDR3 protein sequence, shown with its most common DNA and genes. TCRdb's processing, not the study's, gives the V and J calls here. In this sample the table shows more than 300,000 distinct CDR3 sequences, roughly 12% of which occur a single time. The top ten hold 15% to 20% of the sample.

The research as a whole found: Sequencing and analysis were restricted to the TCR beta chain. Because the primary lesion, thyroid tissue, could not be accessed, the study looked at peripheral blood alone. Compared with newly diagnosed patients, persistent Graves' disease patients had lower TCR Shannon entropy and fewer highly expanded clones, which suggests clonal expansion. The authors acknowledged the small sample size as a limitation that may reduce accuracy. Persistent disease showed preferential use of TRBV28, TRBJ1-2 and TRBJ2-5, whereas newly diagnosed disease favored TRBV20-1 and TRBJ2-1. More public clonotypes were shared among persistent patients (more than 2,500) than among newly diagnosed patients (roughly 1,000).

This clonotype was observed at least ten times. Its antigen remains unidentified. Base qualities are not provided; no much larger clone lies one nucleotide away. The CDR3 has 14 amino acids, counting the end cysteine and phenylalanine. The entry retains the CDR3 DNA only, 42 bases that are in frame from base 1. The germline V gene specifies MNHNS as CDR1 and SASEGT as CDR2. The junction shows trimming of 5 bases on V and 2 bases on J, plus 13 bases between the germline ends. What the time point label conveys for this sample: newly diagnosed GD, antithyroid drugs for less than 3 months. For both TCR sequencing and RNA sequencing, RNA was extracted from PBMCs using TRIzol. The diagnosis of Graves' disease followed American Thyroid Association guidelines. The patients came from an endocrinology department in Xi'an, China. Each patient gave approximately 10 milliliters of peripheral blood, collected in an EDTA anticoagulant tube. Ficoll Paque Plus density gradient separation was used to isolate PBMCs, and no additional T cell sorting was done. RNA quality was checked with an Agilent 2100 Bioanalyzer and agarose gel, and concentration with a NanoDrop 2000.

The same data also contributed to another study, on T cells in Graves' hyperthyroidism and ophthalmopathy. That second publication adds: Stable Graves' hyperthyroidism was defined as no progression to ophthalmopathy during 18 months of follow-up. Hyperthyroidism patients were newly diagnosed, with disease duration under 2 months, and aged 18 to 65 years. Patients with uncontrolled infections, other autoimmune diseases, pregnancy or lactation were excluded. Diagnoses were based on clinical symptoms, serum thyroxine and TRAb, thyroid ultrasound and orbital computed tomography. For the first round of RT-PCR on the TCR CDR3, the HTBI primer set was used together with the Qiagen OneStep RT-PCR kit. Most expanded thyroid clonotypes (frequency above 0.001) were also detected in blood, a finding suggesting that blood repertoires may reflect thyroid immune responses. Ophthalmopathy was separated from stable hyperthyroidism by a 13 V-J signature model, with approximately 85% sensitivity and approximately 81% specificity obtained in cross-validation and 80%/75% obtained in testing. In validation, progression to ophthalmopathy was predicted by the model with 70.59% sensitivity and 72.22% specificity, a median of about 6.8 months before onset. TCR V-J signatures able to tell the groups apart were searched for in a discovery cohort of 90 to 100 patients, of whom around 43 had Graves' ophthalmopathy and under 65 had stable Graves' hyperthyroidism. Prospective prediction of ophthalmopathy was tested in an independent validation cohort consisting of about 19 hyperthyroidism patients and some 15 patients who later progressed to ophthalmopathy. The approximately 90 discovery patients were divided at random into training and test sets in a 7:3 ratio. Thyroid tissue and blood T-cell repertoires from several Graves' hyperthyroidism patients were also compared in the study. Once sampling was done, hyperthyroidism patients were given methimazole at a starting dose of 30 mg daily, whereas ophthalmopathy patients were given high-dose intravenous methylprednisolone. The libraries were constructed in a second round of multiplex PCR and then size-selected and purified. Sequencing of the libraries was done on an Illumina HiSeq2000 using paired-end 100 bp reads. SOAPnuke was used to process the raw data, throwing out any read that contained adapters or uncalled bases, had a mean Phred below 15, or lacked an exact constant-primer or identifier match. High-quality paired reads were merged using COPE v1.2.5, and each unique nucleotide sequence was defined as a clonotype. MiTCR v1.1 was used to align clonotypes to the IMGT TRBV, TRBD and TRBJ reference segments. The analysis included only V-J combinations with a frequency above 0.0001, which together covered 99% to 99.2% of the repertoires. A TCS score was defined as the ratio between F50 (clonal expansion) and ExV (chaos), using BLOSUM62-based TCRdist between CDR3 peptides within each V-J. Welch's t-statistics and random forest reduced roughly 540 V-J features to 10 to 15, which were used in a naive Bayes classifier (R e1071). No statistical method was used to fix the sample size in advance, and group allocation was not hidden from the investigators. The paper describes TCR Vbeta CDR3 sequencing of some 130 peripheral blood samples, made up of roughly 45 ophthalmopathy patients, approximately 73 hyperthyroidism patients and 17 progressor patients.

This receptor chain uses TRBV6-1 and TRBJ2-7; TRBD1 could be the D gene, as 5 bases match. Sequenced here: peripheral blood mononuclear cells (PBMCs), sampled at new diagnosis, from a patient treated with antithyroid drugs. The source is a woman between 18 and 30 years old with Graves disease. Donor details come from another sample of the same person, matched by shared clones. The CDR3 reads CASSRDSYTYEQYF. The base sequence is TGTGCCAGCAGTAGAGACAGCTATACCTACGAGCAGTACTTC.